Below are 14 T cell receptor beta chains sequenced from a single sample in a study of shared clonotypes between healthy human individuals. Measured with immunoSEQ multiplex PCR; TCRdb has only the in-frame clones, and not every one. The sample yields about 2 million clones, about 94% seen once. CD45RO-negative cells were positively selected for CCR7, leaving out terminally differentiated effector memory CD45RA+ cells. The sequenced sample was naive CD8+ T cells sorted from blood. The receptor source for this set is a man younger than 30 in good health.

The chain couples TRBV28 to TRBJ2-5; D gene uncertain. The germline V gene encodes CDR1 MDHEN and CDR2 SYDVKM. The CDR3 loop spans 17 amino acids. V lost 3 bases and J 0 bases, leaving 17 bases between the germline ends. The CDR3 region is CASSLDDTALYQETQYF. The DNA of the CDR3 is TGTGCCAGCAGTTTGGACGATACAGCCCTCTACCAAGAGACCCAGTACTTC.

This chain uses TRBV5-6 with TRBJ2-3; D might be TRBD2 (5 bases). Germline V gene sequence: CDR1 SGHDT, CDR2 YYEEEE. Trimming took 0 bases from V and 1 from J, leaving 12 bases between them. The CDR3 is 16 amino acids. For the CDR3, the DNA is TGTGCCAGCAGCTTGGAGTCGGGTAGCGGCACAGATACGCAGTATTTT. Protein product: CASSLESGSGTDTQYF.

CDR3 coding DNA: TGCGCCAGCAGCTTGCTTTGGGGACAGGGAGACCACGAGCAGTACTTC. Translation: CASSLLWGQGDHEQYF. V gene TRBV5-1 combines with J gene TRBJ2-7; 9 bases are shared with TRBD1. Germline CDR1 reads SGHRS; CDR2 reads YFSETQ. This CDR3 comprises 16 residues. V shed 1 base, J shed 5 bases, and the junction held 10 bases outside the gene matches.

The rearrangement links TRBV4-3 to TRBJ2-1; perhaps TRBD2 as D (6 bases). CDR1 and CDR2 (germline): LGHNA, YSLEER. The CDR3 spans 17 residues. The V end was cut by 0 bases, the J end by 8 bases, with 20 bases between. The CDR3: CASSQDWRDRHSDEQFF. The CDR3 DNA sequence: TGCGCCAGCAGCCAAGACTGGCGGGACCGTCACAGCGATGAGCAGTTCTTC.

The V call is TRBV28, the J call TRBJ2-5; D gene uncertain. V lost 6 bases and J lost 1, with 15 bases in between. This CDR3 is 15 amino acids long. Germline CDR1 MDHEN, CDR2 SYDVKM. This CDR3 reads CASSTRVSLQETQYF. CDR3 DNA sequence: TGTGCCAGCAGCACAAGAGTCTCCCTCCAAGAGACCCAGTACTTC.

For this clone: Other nucleotide sequences from this sample produce the same CDR3. This chain links TRBV7-9 with TRBJ1-5; no firm D call. Germline CDR1 and CDR2: SEHNR and FQNEAQ (reference sequence). V was trimmed by 1 base and J by 1 base, leaving 5 bases between them. The CDR3 contains 14 residues. This CDR3 reads CASSLDSSNQPQHF. CDR3 DNA sequence: TGTGCCAGCAGCTTAGATTCCAGCAATCAGCCCCAGCATTTT. Combining the CDR3 with reference TRBV7-9 and TRBJ1-5 gives the whole variable domain DTGVSQNPRHKITKRGQNVTFRCDPISEHNRLYWYRQTLGQGPEFLTYFQNEAQLEKSRLLSDRFSAERPKGSFSTLEIQRTEQGDSAMYLCASSLDSSNQPQHFGDGTRLSIL.

V and J are TRBV7-2 and TRBJ2-2; 16 positions match TRBD2. The V gene end was trimmed by 4 bases and the J gene end by 1 base; junction bases not matched to a gene: 6. This CDR3 is 19 amino acids long. Germline V lookup: CDR1 SGHTA, CDR2 FQGNSA. The CDR3 is CASSSGTSGRAVNTGELFF. The CDR3 coding sequence is TGTGCCAGCAGCTCTGGGACTAGCGGGAGGGCCGTGAACACCGGGGAGCTGTTTTTT.

The chain employs TRBV5-6 and TRBJ2-1; no firm D call. The CDR3 sequence is 12 residues long. CDR1 is SGHDT, CDR2 YYEEEE, per germline. The V end lost 2 bases, the J end lost 10 bases, and 10 bases lay between the germline ends. The CDR3 loop is CASSLGLDEQFF. CDR3 nucleotide sequence: TGTGCCAGCAGCTTAGGCCTCGACGAGCAGTTCTTC.

The count of this clone is one. CDR3 region: CAFRDRGSFYEQYF. The DNA of the CDR3 is TGTGCCTTCCGGGACAGGGGGTCCTTCTACGAGCAGTACTTC. The chain links TRBV30 to TRBJ2-7; 11 nucleotides match TRBD1. Germline V gene lookup returns CDR1 GTSNPN and CDR2 SVGIG (reference sequence). The CDR3 covers 14 residues. The ends lost 7 bases at V and 3 bases at J; junction bases unmatched: 8.

The gene calls are TRBV4-3 and TRBJ2-1; 7 positions agree with TRBD2. CDR3 length equals 15 residues. After removal of 5 bases from V and 3 bases from J, the junction contained 7 bases not matched to a gene. CDR1 is LGHNA and CDR2 is YSLEER in the germline V gene. The DNA of the CDR3 is TGCGCCAGCAGCGGGTTAGCGGGCTTCTACAATGAGCAGTTCTTC. Translated: CASSGLAGFYNEQFF.

This clone turned up a few times. In the same sample, other DNA sequences code for this CDR3. The chain links TRBV27 to TRBJ2-7; TRBD1 matches 7 bases. Per germline, CDR1 MNHEY and CDR2 SMNVEV (reference sequence). The V segment lost 5 bases and the J segment 4 bases; nucleotides outside the gene matches: 2. The CDR3 extends over 12 amino acids. For the CDR3, the DNA is TGTGCCAGCAGTCCACAGGGGTACGAGCAGTACTTC. This codes for CASSPQGYEQYF.

Note on this clone: The same CDR3 can be traced to other DNA sequences in this sample. The chain couples TRBV6-1 to TRBJ1-1; no clear D gene. Germline loops: CDR1 MNHNS, CDR2 SASEGT. The CDR3 spans 14 residues. The V gene lost 1 base and the J gene lost 1 base, with 7 bases spanning the gap. The CDR3 loop reads CASSEEVTNTEAFF. CDR3 DNA sequence: TGTGCCAGCAGTGAAGAGGTTACGAACACTGAAGCTTTCTTT.

This rearrangement joins TRBV9 to TRBJ1-2; maybe TRBD1 (5 bases). CDR1 SGDLS and CDR2 YYNGEE come from the germline V gene. The CDR3 has 15 amino acids. V gave up 4 bases and J gave up 3 bases, with 16 bases separating them. The CDR3 nucleotides read TGTGCCAGCAGCTTCCGGGACGGAGTATACTATGGCTACACCTTC. Translating gives CASSFRDGVYYGYTF.

Note on this clone: Other nucleotide sequences from this sample produce the same CDR3. V gene TRBV19 combines with J gene TRBJ2-7; no definite D call. Trimming took 3 bases from V and 1 from J, leaving 7 bases between them. The CDR3 extends over 13 amino acids. CDR1 and CDR2 from the germline V gene are LNHDA and SQIVND (reference sequence). CDR3: CASSMGPSYEQYF. The CDR3 nucleotides read TGTGCCAGTAGTATGGGCCCGTCCTACGAGCAGTACTTC.